These 27 T cell receptor beta chains share one sample of origin, sequenced in a study of cytomegalovirus exposure and HLA in healthy donors. PCR primers comprised 60 Vbeta and 13 Jbeta primers. Method: immunoSEQ multiplex PCR; TCRdb's copy keeps in-frame clones and lacks some. The profile shows more than 70,000 clones, about 80% of them singletons. The sequenced sample consisted of PBMCs. These receptors originate from a man aged 45 to 65 in good health and CMV-seropositive.

The chain is built from TRBV28 and TRBJ1-2, with 8 bases matching TRBD1. J lost 3 bases, V lost 7 bases, and 13 bases had no gene match. This CDR3 spans 16 amino acids. CDR1 is MDHEN and CDR2 is SYDVKM in the germline V gene. The CDR3 here is CASTPTQGAGYYGYTF. CDR3 nucleotides: TGTGCCAGCACCCCGACCCAGGGGGCAGGGTACTATGGCTACACCTTC.

This sequence joins TRBV4-2 and TRBJ2-1, with 11 bases fitting TRBD2. Looked up from germline, CDR1 is LGHNA and CDR2 is YNFKEQ. The CDR3 contains 16 residues. V gave up 0 bases and J gave up 4 bases; unmatched junction bases: 2. This CDR3 is CASSQEVAGGYNEQFF. The CDR3, as DNA: TGTGCCAGCAGCCAAGAGGTAGCGGGAGGGTACAATGAGCAGTTCTTC.

The CDR3 loop reads CASSIGGQADTQYF. The CDR3 coding sequence is TGTGCCAGTAGTATCGGGGGACAGGCAGATACGCAGTATTTT. This chain joins TRBV19 and TRBJ2-3; TRBD1 matches at 8 bases. V lost 3 bases, J lost 4 bases, and 3 bases stayed unmatched. CDR1 is LNHDA, CDR2 SQIVND, per germline (reference sequence). This CDR3 region has 14 residues.

The chain combines TRBV4-1 with TRBJ1-2; no firm D call. The ends were cut back, 6 bases at V and 0 bases at J, with 11 bases in the middle. Germline values: CDR1 MGHRA, CDR2 YSYEKL. The CDR3 is 14 amino acids. The CDR3 bases are TGCGCCAGCAGGGCCACGTTTTCTAACTATGGCTACACCTTC. Residues: CASRATFSNYGYTF.

This clone has a handful of counts. V and J are TRBV25-1 and TRBJ1-2; TRBD1 matches at 8 bases. Per the germline V gene, CDR1 is MGHDK and CDR2 is SYGVNS. The CDR3 contains 14 residues. V lost 4 bases and J lost 7; bases outside the gene matches: 8. CDR3 residues: CASSGIRQGAGYTF. The CDR3 DNA sequence: TGTGCCAGCAGTGGGATCCGGCAGGGGGCTGGCTACACCTTC.

The chain joins TRBV7-2 to TRBJ1-2, with 12 bases that match TRBD1. After removal of 1 base from V and 5 bases from J, the junction contained 5 bases not matched to a gene. The CDR3 extends over 16 amino acids. The germline V gene encodes CDR1 SGHTA and CDR2 FQGNSA. CDR3 bases: TGTGCCAGCAGCTTAGAACCGGGACAGGGGGCTTATGGCTACACCTTC. It encodes CASSLEPGQGAYGYTF. Based on the CDR3 plus reference TRBV7-2 and TRBJ1-2, the full variable domain is GAGVSQSPSNKVTEKGKDVELRCDPISGHTALYWYRQSLGQGLEFLIYFQGNSAPDKSGLPSDRFSAERTGGSVSTLTIQRTQQEDSAVYLCASSLEPGQGAYGYTFGSGTRLTVV.

CDR3 DNA: TGTGCCAGCAGCCCCCTAGGGCTGGCGGGAGCTGGTGAGCAGTACTTC. It encodes CASSPLGLAGAGEQYF. The chain couples TRBV5-4 to TRBJ2-7, with TRBD2 matching over 7 bases. Germline V CDR1 and CDR2: SGHNT, YYREEE (reference sequence). CDR3 length: 16 residues. Losses at the gene ends were 4 bases for V and 7 bases for J; bases not matched to a gene: 17.

This chain connects TRBV27 to TRBJ2-3; the D gene is possibly TRBD2 (6 bases). The germline CDR1 and CDR2 sequences are MNHEY and SMNVEV (reference sequence). The CDR3 totals 16 residues. The ends were cut back, 7 bases at V and 0 bases at J, with 17 bases in the middle. The DNA of the CDR3 is TGTGCCAGCATGGGGGTAGCGGATCTAAGCACAGATACGCAGTATTTT. It codes for CASMGVADLSTDTQYF.

The chain uses TRBV10-2 and TRBJ1-5, with D uncertain. The V gene's germline CDR1 is WSHSY and CDR2 SAAADI. V gave up 6 bases and J gave up 1 base, with 10 bases separating them. The CDR3 length is 14 residues. Here the CDR3 reads CASSMTLSNQPQHF. The CDR3 DNA sequence: TGCGCCAGCAGCATGACACTGAGCAATCAGCCCCAGCATTTT.

A note on this clone: The junction differs from germline at one of its ends, possibly a read error. V and J are TRBV19 and TRBJ2-6; D is possibly TRBD1 (6 bases). This CDR3 has 14 residues. CDR1 and CDR2 (germline): LNHDA, SQIVND (reference sequence). CDR3 residues: CASKSSPGANGLTF. The CDR3 DNA reads TGTGCCAGTAAAAGCTCCCCAGGGGCCAACGGCCTGACTTTC.

The J gene is TRBJ2-1, the V gene TRBV7-9, with 8 nucleotides matching TRBD2. CDR1 is SEHNR and CDR2 is FQNEAQ in the germline V gene (reference sequence). This CDR3 has 17 amino acids. The J segment lost 7 bases and the V segment lost 5 bases, leaving 16 bases of the junction unmatched. CDR3 in amino acids: CASSPRPREGLLNEQFF. CDR3 coding DNA: TGTGCCAGCAGCCCAAGACCCCGGGAGGGCCTATTAAATGAGCAGTTCTTC.

In its sample, this clone was seen once. The chain links TRBV7-9 to TRBJ2-7; D call uncertain. Germline loops: CDR1 SEHNR, CDR2 FQNEAQ (reference sequence). The V and J ends lost 3 bases and 1 base respectively, with 7 bases between them. CDR3 length equals 13 residues. The CDR3 DNA is TGTGCCAGCAGCTTTCAGGATTCCTACGAGCAGTACTTC. This encodes CASSFQDSYEQYF.

This clone turned up a few times. The J gene is TRBJ2-7, the V gene TRBV10-2, with TRBD2 matching over 8 bases. Germline V CDR1 and CDR2: WSHSY, SAAADI. Germline trimming cut 10 bases from V and 3 bases from J; bases unmatched to any gene: 11. The CDR3 is 14 amino acids. CDR3 sequence: CATTGAAGGYEQYF. The CDR3, as DNA: TGCGCCACCACGGGCGCTGCGGGAGGCTACGAGCAGTACTTC.

The J gene is TRBJ1-5, the V gene TRBV5-8; TRBD1 aligns across 7 bases. Germline CDR1 reads SGHTS; CDR2 reads YDEGEE. J was trimmed by 11 bases and V by 5 bases; bases with no gene match: 10. The CDR3 is made up of 13 amino acids. The CDR3 coding sequence is TGTGCCAGCAGTTCCGGGACAGCGAGTACCCAGCATTTT. This sequence encodes CASSSGTASTQHF.

J is TRBJ1-5 and V is TRBV30; a weak D match, TRBD1 (5 bases). The V end was cut by 0 bases, the J end by 4 bases, with 10 bases between. The CDR3 covers 14 residues. From germline, CDR1 is GTSNPN and CDR2 SVGIG (reference sequence). The CDR3 sequence is CAWSVLRGNQPQHF. The CDR3 coding sequence is TGTGCCTGGAGTGTACTTCGGGGGAATCAGCCCCAGCATTTT.

This clone was counted a single time. This chain uses TRBV18 with TRBJ1-1; the D is unclear. V lost 3 bases and J 8 bases, leaving 16 bases between the germline ends. This CDR3 has 14 amino acids. CDR1 and CDR2 from the germline V gene are KGHSH and LQKENI. The CDR3 DNA sequence: TGTGCCAGCTCACCTCCGGGTACCCGACTCGAAGCTTTCTTT. It encodes CASSPPGTRLEAFF.

The J gene is TRBJ1-3, the V gene TRBV5-1, with 8 nucleotides matching TRBD1. Trimming removed 4 bases from V and 0 bases from J; junction bases left unmatched: 3. Looked up from germline, CDR1 is SGHRS and CDR2 is YFSETQ. CDR3 length equals 15 residues. In DNA form, the CDR3 reads TGCGCCAGCAGCACTACAGGGGGCTCTGGAAACACCATATATTTT. Protein: CASSTTGGSGNTIYF.

The chain has TRBV19 and TRBJ1-5; maybe TRBD1 (5 bases). This CDR3 contains 15 residues. Germline V gene sequence: CDR1 LNHDA, CDR2 SQIVND (reference sequence). The V gene lost 9 bases and the J gene lost 0 bases, with 15 bases spanning the gap. CDR3 sequence (DNA): TGTGCCAGCTACGCCGGACAAACTAGCAATCAGCCCCAGCATTTT. It translates to CASYAGQTSNQPQHF.

The J gene is TRBJ2-1, the V gene TRBV12-2; the table calls TRBD2, which could not be checked here. TRBV12-2 counts as a pseudogene. The CDR3 sequence is 16 residues long. In DNA, the CDR3 is TGTGCAAGTCGCTTAGGTACTAGCGCGAGTTTTGATGAGCAGTTCTTC. Encoded protein: CASRLGTSASFDEQFF.

This clone was seen only once. The chain recombines TRBV30 with TRBJ2-7, with TRBD1 matching 7 bases. In germline, CDR1 is GTSNPN, CDR2 SVGIG (reference sequence). There are 14 residues in the CDR3. Trimming at V came to 3 bases and at J to 6 bases, leaving 11 bases not matched to a gene. CDR3 amino acids: CAWRMTGSSGEQYF. The DNA for the CDR3 is TGTGCCTGGAGGATGACAGGGTCTTCGGGCGAGCAGTACTTC.

Only a few counts were recorded for this clone. V is TRBV27 and J is TRBJ1-4, with unresolved D. CDR1 is MNHEY and CDR2 is SMNVEV in the germline V gene (reference sequence). This CDR3 comprises 16 residues. V dropped 0 bases and J dropped 6 bases, with 14 bases sitting between them. Here the CDR3 reads CASSLSHGSPYEKLFF. CDR3 nucleotide sequence: TGTGCCAGCAGTTTATCCCACGGGAGTCCCTATGAAAAACTGTTTTTT. The variable domain in full, with the rest retrieved from reference TRBV27 and TRBJ1-4, is EAQVTQNPRYLITVTGKKLTVTCSQNMNHEYMSWYRQDPGLGLRQIYYSMNVEVTDKGDVPEGYKVSRKEKRNFPLILESPSPNQTSLYFCASSLSHGSPYEKLFFGSGTQLSVL.

This clone was counted a few times. V is TRBV2 and J is TRBJ1-1; the D gene is possibly TRBD1 (5 bases). The V gene's germline CDR1 is SNHLY and CDR2 FYNNEI. CDR3 length: 12 amino acids. With 7 bases removed from V and 3 bases from J, the gap between germline ends came to 9 bases. Here the CDR3 DNA reads TGTGCCAGCAACCGGGACTACACTGAAGCTTTCTTT. Translated: CASNRDYTEAFF.

The gene calls are TRBV30 and TRBJ1-3, with D tentatively TRBD1 (6 bases). Germline CDR1 reads GTSNPN; CDR2 reads SVGIG (reference sequence). The CDR3 consists of 14 residues. With 3 bases removed from V and 2 bases from J, the gap between germline ends came to 11 bases. For the CDR3, the DNA is TGTGCCTGGAGCAGGGGTGGCCCTGGAAACACCATATATTTT. It codes for CAWSRGGPGNTIYF.

This rearrangement joins TRBV6-5 to TRBJ1-1; D is possibly TRBD1 (5 bases). V lost 5 bases, J lost 1 base, and 8 bases lay in between. Germline CDR1 and CDR2: MNHEY and SVGAGI. This CDR3 has 13 residues. The CDR3 nucleotides are TGTGCCAGCAGTCTACAGGAGAACACTGAAGCTTTCTTT. Its translation is CASSLQENTEAFF.

The chain employs TRBV7-2 and TRBJ2-3; 9 bases align to TRBD1. The CDR3 consists of 14 residues. V trimming: 5 bases; J trimming: 4 bases; junction bases outside the gene matches: 4. CDR1 is SGHTA and CDR2 is FQGNSA in the germline V gene. The CDR3 here is CASSRDRESDTQYF. In DNA form, the CDR3 reads TGTGCCAGCAGCCGGGACAGGGAATCAGATACGCAGTATTTT.

In regard to this clone: The junction departs from germline at one end; a sequencing error may be responsible. The chain has TRBV5-4 and TRBJ2-5; tentatively, D is TRBD1 (8 bases). CDR3 size: 14 residues. The germline V gene has CDR1 SGHNT and CDR2 YYREEE (reference sequence). The CDR3 is CASSSQGAGETRYF. In DNA, the CDR3 is TGTGCCAGCAGCTCGCAGGGGGCGGGAGAGACCCGGTACTTC.

The rearrangement uses TRBV14 and TRBJ2-5; 8 nucleotides match TRBD2. This CDR3 is built from 14 residues. Germline lookup yields CDR1 SGHDN and CDR2 FVKESK. V dropped 4 bases and J dropped 2; count of bases not matched to a gene: 3. The CDR3: CASSLGGRQETQYF. The CDR3, as DNA: TGTGCCAGCAGCCTGGGCGGGAGGCAAGAGACCCAGTACTTC.